This T cell receptor beta chain was retrieved from a study of blood T cell repertoires in COVID-19. Germline V CDR1 and CDR2: LNHNV, YYDKDF (reference sequence). Trimming took off 4 bases at V and 4 bases at J, with 5 bases between the two ends. CDR3 length: 12 amino acids. Sequencing was performed with immunoSEQ multiplex PCR; in TCRdb, only in-frame clones are kept and a portion is missing. The data show more than 90,000 clones, roughly 80% seen once. Sequences were obtained from peripheral blood. V is TRBV15 and J is TRBJ1-5; TRBD1 might be the D (5 bases). The TCR comes from a man between 65 and 80 years old with acute or convalescent COVID-19. In nucleotides, the CDR3 is TGTGCCACCAGCAAGGGGAATCAGCCCCAGCATTTT. Protein: CATSKGNQPQHF.